This TCR beta chain was sequenced for a study of T cell responses to AZD1222 COVID-19 vaccine. Study as a whole: Second-dose recipients at about 4 or about 12 weeks were treated as one pooled group. Study-level points and caveats: At study baseline, merely five or six AZD1222 recipients were seropositive. The study sampled repertoires only after the peak T cell response.

Profiled with immunoSEQ multiplex PCR; TCRdb holds only in-frame clones, not every one. The data hold roughly 120,000 clones, with 80% to 90% observed a single time. The CDR3 is 17 amino acids. About this clone itself: The antigen is undetermined.

This chain connects TRBV12-2 to TRBJ1-4; the D call of TRBD1 is as the table states it, not checked on the DNA. TRBV12-2 is a known pseudogene. The material was peripheral blood, obtained on day 0 of AZD1222 vaccination. This clonotype originated in an adult in good health. The CDR3 coding sequence is TGTGCAAGTCGCTTAGCGGGTCGGACAGCCGAATCCGAAAAACTGTTTTTT. This gives the protein CASRLAGRTAESEKLFF.